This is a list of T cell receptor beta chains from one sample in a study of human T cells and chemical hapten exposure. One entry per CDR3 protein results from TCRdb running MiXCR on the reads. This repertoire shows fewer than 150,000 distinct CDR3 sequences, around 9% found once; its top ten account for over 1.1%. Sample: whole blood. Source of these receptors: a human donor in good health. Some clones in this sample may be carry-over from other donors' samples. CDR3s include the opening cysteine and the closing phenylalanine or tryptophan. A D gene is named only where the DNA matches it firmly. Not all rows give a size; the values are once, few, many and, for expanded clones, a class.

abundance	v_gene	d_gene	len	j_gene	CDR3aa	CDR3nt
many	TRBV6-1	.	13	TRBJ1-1	CASSSRVGTEAFF	TGTGCCAGCAGTTCGAGGGTTGGCACTGAAGCTTTCTTT
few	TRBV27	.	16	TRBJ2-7	CASSLEGRSLSYEQYF	TGTGCCAGCAGTTTAGAGGGACGGAGCCTTTCCTACGAGCAGTACTTC
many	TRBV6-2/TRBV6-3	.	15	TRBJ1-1	CASSYSRGLNTEAFF	TGTGCCAGCAGTTACTCGAGGGGTTTGAACACTGAAGCTTTCTTT
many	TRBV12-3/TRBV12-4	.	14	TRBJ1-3	CASSVTGTVGGEDF	TGTGCCAGCAGTGTAACAGGTACCGTCGGTGGTGAGGATTTT
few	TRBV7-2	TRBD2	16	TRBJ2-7	CASSSIQTSGFYEQYF	TGTGCCAGCAGTTCGATTCAGACTAGCGGGTTCTACGAGCAGTACTTC
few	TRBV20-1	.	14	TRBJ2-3	CSARDQTYTDTQYF	TGCAGTGCTAGAGATCAGACTTACACAGATACGCAGTATTTT
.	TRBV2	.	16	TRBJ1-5	CASSEGSGYKVQPQHF	TGTGCCAGCAGTGAAGGGTCGGGGTATAAGGTTCAGCCCCAGCATTTT
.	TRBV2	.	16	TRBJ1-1	CASSDPGRGTNTEAFF	TGTGCCAGCAGTGACCCCGGACGGGGTACGAACACTGAAGCTTTCTTT
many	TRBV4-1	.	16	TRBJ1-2	CASSHNFREGDYGYTF	TGCGCCAGCAGCCACAATTTCAGGGAGGGGGACTATGGCTACACCTTC
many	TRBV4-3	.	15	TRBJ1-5	CASSQEPWGNQPQHF	TGCGCCAGCAGCCAAGAGCCCTGGGGAAATCAGCCCCAGCATTTT
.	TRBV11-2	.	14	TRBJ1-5	CASSLRGQEQPQHF	TGTGCCAGCAGCTTGCGGGGGCAGGAGCAGCCCCAGCATTTT
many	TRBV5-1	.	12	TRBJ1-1	CASSLRGPEAFF	TGCGCCAGCAGCTTGAGGGGACCTGAAGCTTTCTTT
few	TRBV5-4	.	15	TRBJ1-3	CASSNRRGSGNTIYF	TGTGCCAGCAGCAACCGAAGGGGCTCTGGAAACACCATATATTTT
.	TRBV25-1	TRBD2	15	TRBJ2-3	CASGLAGGRADTQYF	TGTGCCAGCGGACTAGCGGGGGGGAGGGCAGATACGCAGTATTTT
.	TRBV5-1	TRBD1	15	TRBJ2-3	CASTAGKGAEDTQYF	TGCGCCAGCACGGCCGGAAAGGGGGCAGAAGATACGCAGTATTTT
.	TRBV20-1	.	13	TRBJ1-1	CSARGAVYTEAFF	TGCAGTGCTAGAGGGGCGGTATACACTGAAGCTTTCTTT
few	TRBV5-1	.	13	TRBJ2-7	CASSLEQAYEQYF	TGCGCCAGCAGCTTGGAACAGGCCTACGAGCAGTACTTC
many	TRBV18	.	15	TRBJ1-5	CASSLNGKYNQPQHF	TGTGCCAGCTCACTCAATGGGAAGTACAATCAGCCCCAGCATTTT
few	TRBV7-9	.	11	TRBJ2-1	CASSHEGEQFF	TGTGCCAGCAGCCACGAGGGAGAGCAGTTCTTC
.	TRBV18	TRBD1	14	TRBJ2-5	CASTRTGAQETQYF	TGTGCCAGCACAAGGACAGGGGCCCAAGAGACCCAGTACTTC
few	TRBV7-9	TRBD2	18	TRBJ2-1	CASSSATSGVTSYNEQFF	TGTGCCAGCAGCTCCGCGACTAGCGGGGTTACATCCTACAATGAGCAGTTCTTC
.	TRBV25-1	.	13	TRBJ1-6	CASSWGDNSPLHF	TGTGCCAGCAGTTGGGGAGATAATTCACCCCTCCACTTT
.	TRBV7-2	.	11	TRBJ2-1	CASSSQLEQFF	TGTGCCAGCAGCTCCCAACTGGAGCAGTTCTTC
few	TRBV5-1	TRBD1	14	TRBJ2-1	CASSPNDRGNEQFF	TGCGCCAGCAGCCCGAATGACAGGGGTAATGAGCAGTTCTTC
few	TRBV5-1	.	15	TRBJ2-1	CASSLSIQSYNEQFF	TGCGCCAGCAGCTTGAGCATACAGTCTTACAATGAGCAGTTCTTC
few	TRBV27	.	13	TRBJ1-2	CASSLSVNYGYTF	TGTGCCAGCAGTTTGAGTGTAAACTATGGCTACACCTTC
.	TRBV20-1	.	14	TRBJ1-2	CSAAPVQGPYGYTF	TGCAGTGCGGCCCCCGTACAGGGACCCTATGGCTACACCTTC
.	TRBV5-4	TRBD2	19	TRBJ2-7	CASSLGSGIELAVPYEQYF	TGTGCCAGCAGCTTGGGGTCAGGGATCGAACTAGCGGTCCCCTACGAGCAGTACTTC
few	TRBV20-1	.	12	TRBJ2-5	CSARQGLGTQYF	TGCAGTGCTAGACAGGGCCTCGGGACCCAGTACTTC
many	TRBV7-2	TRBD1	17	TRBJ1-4	CASSRPTGRRTNEKLFF	TGTGCCAGCAGCCGACCGACAGGGCGGAGGACTAATGAAAAACTGTTTTTT
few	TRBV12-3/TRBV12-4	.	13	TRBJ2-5	CASTRGPGETQYF	TGTGCCAGCACCCGGGGCCCGGGAGAGACCCAGTACTTC
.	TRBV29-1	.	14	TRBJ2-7	CSASRTQVSYEQYF	TGCAGCGCGTCCCGGACCCAGGTATCCTACGAGCAGTACTTC
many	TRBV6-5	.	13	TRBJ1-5	CASGGGEGQPQHF	TGTGCCAGTGGGGGGGGGGAGGGACAGCCCCAGCATTTT
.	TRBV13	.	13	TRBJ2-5	CASSLGLEKTQYF	TGTGCCAGCAGCTTAGGACTAGAAAAGACCCAGTACTTC
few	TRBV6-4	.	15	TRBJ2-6	CASSEKSSGANVLTF	TGTGCCAGCAGTGAAAAGAGCTCTGGGGCCAACGTCCTGACTTTC
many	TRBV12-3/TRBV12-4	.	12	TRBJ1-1	CATETENTEAFF	TGTGCCACGGAGACGGAGAACACTGAAGCTTTCTTT
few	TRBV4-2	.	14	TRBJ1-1	CASVRGREEGEAFF	TGTGCCAGCGTACGGGGTCGCGAAGAAGGCGAAGCTTTCTTT
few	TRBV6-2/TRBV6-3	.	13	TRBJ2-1	CASSPYYTNEQFF	TGTGCCAGCAGTCCCTACTACACAAATGAGCAGTTCTTC
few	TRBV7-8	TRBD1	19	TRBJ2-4	CASSLARTGSNLAKNIQYF	TGTGCCAGCAGCTTAGCAAGGACAGGTTCGAATCTAGCCAAAAACATTCAGTACTTC
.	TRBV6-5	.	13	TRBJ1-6	CASKTDINSPLHF	TGTGCCAGCAAGACAGATATAAATTCACCCCTCCACTTT
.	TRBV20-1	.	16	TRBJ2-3	CSARDFSGVFTDTQYF	TGCAGTGCTAGAGATTTTTCGGGGGTTTTCACAGATACGCAGTATTTT
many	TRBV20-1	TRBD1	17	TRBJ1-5	CSARASGQEQFSQPQHF	TGCAGTGCTAGAGCCTCGGGACAGGAACAATTCTCTCAGCCCCAGCATTTT
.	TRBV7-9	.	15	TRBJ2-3	CASNNPREGTDTQYF	TGTGCCAGCAACAATCCGAGAGAAGGCACAGATACGCAGTATTTT
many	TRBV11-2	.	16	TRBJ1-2	CASSSIRDTRNYGYTF	TGTGCCAGCAGCTCAATCCGGGACACGAGAAACTATGGCTACACCTTC
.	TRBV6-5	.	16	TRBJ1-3	CASSYGGVIGGNTIYF	TGTGCCAGCAGTTACGGGGGCGTCATAGGAGGAAACACCATATATTTT
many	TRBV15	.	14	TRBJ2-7	CATSRSLGASEQYF	TGTGCCACCAGCAGATCGCTGGGGGCGAGCGAGCAGTACTTC
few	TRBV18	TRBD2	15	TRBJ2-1	CASSPPQRGGNEQFF	TGTGCCAGCTCACCCCCCCAGCGGGGGGGAAATGAGCAGTTCTTC
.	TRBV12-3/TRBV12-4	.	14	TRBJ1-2	CASKTPQDNYGYTF	TGTGCCAGCAAAACCCCGCAGGATAACTATGGCTACACCTTC
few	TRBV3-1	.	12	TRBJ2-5	CASSQERETQYF	TGTGCCAGCAGCCAAGAACGCGAGACCCAGTACTTC
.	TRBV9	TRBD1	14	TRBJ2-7	CASSEGQVSYEQYF	TGTGCCAGCAGCGAAGGACAGGTTTCCTACGAGCAGTACTTC
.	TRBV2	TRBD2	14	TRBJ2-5	CASRLRGGRETQYF	TGTGCCAGCAGATTGCGGGGGGGCCGGGAGACCCAGTACTTC
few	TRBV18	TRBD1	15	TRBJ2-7	CASSPTDREGYEQYF	TGTGCCAGCTCACCCACGGACAGGGAAGGTTACGAGCAGTACTTC
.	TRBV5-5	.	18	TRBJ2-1	CASSSGRLSGTLYNEQFF	TGTGCCAGCAGCTCTGGACGCCTATCGGGAACGCTCTACAATGAGCAGTTCTTC
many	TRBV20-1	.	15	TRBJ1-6	CSALGPGHPNSPLHF	TGCAGTGCGCTTGGCCCGGGACACCCTAATTCACCCCTCCACTTT
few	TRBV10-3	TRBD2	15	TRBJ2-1	CAITRTSESPNEQFF	TGTGCCATCACCAGGACTAGCGAGAGCCCCAATGAGCAGTTCTTC
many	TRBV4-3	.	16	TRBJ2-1	CASSQDRGSSYNEQFF	TGCGCCAGCAGCCAAGATCGGGGGAGCTCCTACAATGAGCAGTTCTTC
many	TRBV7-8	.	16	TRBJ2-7	CASSFPRGNLPYEQYF	TGTGCCAGCAGCTTTCCGCGCGGGAACCTTCCCTACGAGCAGTACTTC